The source of this TCR beta chain is a study of post-analysis software for immune sequencing data. Study background: In terms of disease course, relapsing-remitting, secondary progressive and progressive-relapsing multiple sclerosis were included. Overall study results and limits: Same-batch samples co-clustered strongly by F measure. Normalized Chao1 diversity in multiple sclerosis patients fell significantly below that of controls.

Notes on this clonotype: What it recognizes is unknown.

Tagging with unique molecular identifiers was a feature of the TCR beta cDNA libraries. It was from roughly 1.1 to 9.2 million T cells that some 500,000 cDNA molecules came. TCRdb re-called the PCR reads with MiXCR, one entry per CDR3 protein. The sample lists some 890,000 distinct CDR3 sequences; around 53% were seen once. Material for sequencing was blood. The receptor comes from a girl between 10 and 17 years old with multiple sclerosis.

CDR3 sequence (DNA): TGTGCCACCAGCGGCCGGACAGCCCAGGTGGGTGATCAGCCCCAGCATTTT. It specifies CATSGRTAQVGDQPQHF. This chain links TRBV15 with TRBJ1-5; weak D call: TRBD1 (6 bases). V lost 5 bases and J 5 bases, leaving 22 bases between the germline ends. In germline, CDR1 is LNHNV, CDR2 YYDKDF (reference sequence). This CDR3 has 17 residues.